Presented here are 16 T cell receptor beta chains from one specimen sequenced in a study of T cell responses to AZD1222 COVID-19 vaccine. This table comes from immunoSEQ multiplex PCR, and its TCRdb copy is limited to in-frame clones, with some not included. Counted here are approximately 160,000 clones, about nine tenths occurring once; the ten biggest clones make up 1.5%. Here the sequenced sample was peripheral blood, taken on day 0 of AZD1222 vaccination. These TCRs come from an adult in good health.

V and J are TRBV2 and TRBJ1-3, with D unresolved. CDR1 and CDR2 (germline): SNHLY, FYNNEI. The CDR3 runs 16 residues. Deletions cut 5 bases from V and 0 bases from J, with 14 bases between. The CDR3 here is CASSLLVELSGNTIYF. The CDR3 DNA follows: TGTGCCAGCAGTCTCCTGGTCGAGCTCTCTGGAAACACCATATATTTT.

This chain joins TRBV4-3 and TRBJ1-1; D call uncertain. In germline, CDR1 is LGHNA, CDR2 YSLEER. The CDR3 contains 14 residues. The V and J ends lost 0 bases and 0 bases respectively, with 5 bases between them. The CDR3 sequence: CASSQDPVNTEAFF. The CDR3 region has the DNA TGCGCCAGCAGCCAAGACCCGGTGAACACTGAAGCTTTCTTT.

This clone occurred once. The chain's CDR3 is CASSLGGTGGEYGYTF. CDR3 sequence (DNA): TGCGCCAGCAGCTTGGGAGGAACAGGGGGCGAGTATGGCTACACCTTC. The chain uses TRBV5-1 and TRBJ1-2; TRBD1 aligns across 9 bases. The germline gives CDR1 SGHRS, CDR2 YFSETQ. Losses at the gene ends were 0 bases for V and 5 bases for J; bases not matched to a gene: 8. The length of the CDR3 is 16 residues.

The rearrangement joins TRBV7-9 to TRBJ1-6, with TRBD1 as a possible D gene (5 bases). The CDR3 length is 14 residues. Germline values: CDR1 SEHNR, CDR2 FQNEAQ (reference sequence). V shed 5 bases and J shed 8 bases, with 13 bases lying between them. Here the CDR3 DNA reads TGTGCCAGCAGCATCCGAGGGGCATATTCACCCCTCCACTTT. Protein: CASSIRGAYSPLHF.

The CDR3 nucleotides read TGTGCCATCAGTGAGTCGCGCAGGGGGCATGGAAACACCATATATTTT. Encoded protein: CAISESRRGHGNTIYF. V gene TRBV10-3 combines with J gene TRBJ1-3; 8 bases are a match to TRBD1. CDR3 length equals 16 residues. J was trimmed by 3 bases and V by 0 bases; bases with no gene match: 4. CDR1 and CDR2 (germline): ENHRY, SYGVKD.

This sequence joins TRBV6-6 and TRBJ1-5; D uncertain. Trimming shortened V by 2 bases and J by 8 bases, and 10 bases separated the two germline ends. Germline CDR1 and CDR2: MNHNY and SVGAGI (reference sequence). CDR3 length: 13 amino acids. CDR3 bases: TGTGCCAGCAGTTACGACGGGAGGGAGCCCCAGCATTTT. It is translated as CASSYDGREPQHF.

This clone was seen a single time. The chain's CDR3 is CASSFSYDGAEAFF. In DNA form, the CDR3 reads TGTGCCAGCAGCTTTTCTTATGACGGAGCTGAAGCTTTCTTT. The V call is TRBV7-9, the J call TRBJ1-1, with D unclear. With 3 bases removed from V and 6 bases from J, the gap between germline ends came to 14 bases. Germline V CDR1 and CDR2: SEHNR, FQNEAQ (reference sequence). The CDR3 contains 14 residues.

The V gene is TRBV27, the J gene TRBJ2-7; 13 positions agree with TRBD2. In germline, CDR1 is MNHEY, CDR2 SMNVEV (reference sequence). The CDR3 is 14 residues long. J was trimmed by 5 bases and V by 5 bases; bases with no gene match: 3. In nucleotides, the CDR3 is TGTGCCAGCAGTCTCGGACTAGCGGGGGACGAGCAGTACTTC. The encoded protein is CASSLGLAGDEQYF.

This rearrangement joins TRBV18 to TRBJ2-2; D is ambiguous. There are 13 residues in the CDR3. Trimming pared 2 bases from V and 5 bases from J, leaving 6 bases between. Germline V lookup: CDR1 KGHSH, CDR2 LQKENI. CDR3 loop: CASSPGKTGELFF. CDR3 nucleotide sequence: TGTGCCAGCTCACCAGGGAAGACCGGGGAGCTGTTTTTT. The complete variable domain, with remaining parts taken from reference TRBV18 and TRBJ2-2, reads NAGVMQNPRHLVRRRGQEARLRCSPMKGHSHVYWYRQLPEEGLKFMVYLQKENIIDESGMPKERFSAEFPKEGPSILRIQQVVRGDSAAYFCASSPGKTGELFFGEGSRLTVL.

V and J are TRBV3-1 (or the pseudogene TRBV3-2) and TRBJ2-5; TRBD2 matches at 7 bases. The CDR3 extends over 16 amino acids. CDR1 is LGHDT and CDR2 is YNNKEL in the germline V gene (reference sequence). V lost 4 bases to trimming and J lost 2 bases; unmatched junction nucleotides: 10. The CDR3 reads CASSRRWEGRQETQYF. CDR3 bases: TGTGCCAGCAGCCGCCGATGGGAGGGACGGCAAGAGACCCAGTACTTC.

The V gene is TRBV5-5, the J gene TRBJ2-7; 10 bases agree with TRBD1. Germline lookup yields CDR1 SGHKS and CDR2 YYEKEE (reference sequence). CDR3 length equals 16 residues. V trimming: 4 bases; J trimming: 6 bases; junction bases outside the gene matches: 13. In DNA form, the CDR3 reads TGTGCCAGCAGCCCGGGACAGGGGACCCTGGGTCGCGAGCAGTACTTC. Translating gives CASSPGQGTLGREQYF.

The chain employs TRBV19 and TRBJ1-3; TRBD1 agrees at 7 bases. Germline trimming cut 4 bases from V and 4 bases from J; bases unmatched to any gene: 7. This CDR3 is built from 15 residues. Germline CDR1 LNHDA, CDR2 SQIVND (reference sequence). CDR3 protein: CASSKEGARGNTIYF. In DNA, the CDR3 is TGTGCCAGTAGTAAGGAGGGGGCGAGAGGAAACACCATATATTTT.

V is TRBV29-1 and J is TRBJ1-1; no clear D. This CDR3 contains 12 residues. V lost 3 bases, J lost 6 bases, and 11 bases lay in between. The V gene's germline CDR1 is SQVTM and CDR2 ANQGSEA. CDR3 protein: CSVEGNGAEAFF. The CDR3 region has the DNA TGCAGCGTTGAGGGGAACGGGGCTGAAGCTTTCTTT. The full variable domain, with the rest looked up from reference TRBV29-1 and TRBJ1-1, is SAVISQKPSRDICQRGTSLTIQCQVDSQVTMMFWYRQQPGQSLTLIATANQGSEATYESGFVIDKFPISRPNLTFSTLTVSNMSPEDSSIYLCSVEGNGAEAFFGQGTRLTVV.

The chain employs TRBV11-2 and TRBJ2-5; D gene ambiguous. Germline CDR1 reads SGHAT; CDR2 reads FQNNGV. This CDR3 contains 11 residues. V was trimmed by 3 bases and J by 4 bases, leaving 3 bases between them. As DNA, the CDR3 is TGTGCCAGCAGCTTGGGAGAGACCCAGTACTTC. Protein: CASSLGETQYF.

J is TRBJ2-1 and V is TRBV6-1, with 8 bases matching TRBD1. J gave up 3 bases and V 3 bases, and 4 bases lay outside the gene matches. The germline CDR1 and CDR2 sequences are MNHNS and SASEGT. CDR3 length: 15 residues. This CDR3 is CASSEGQDFYNEQFF. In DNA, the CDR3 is TGTGCCAGCAGTGAGGGACAGGACTTCTACAATGAGCAGTTCTTC.

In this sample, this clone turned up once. CDR3 in amino acids: CASTSRGGLRQHF. The DNA of the CDR3 is TGTGCCAGCACCAGCCGGGGGGGACTCAGGCAGCATTTT. The V and J genes are TRBV28 and TRBJ1-5, with D perhaps TRBD1 (5 bases). The CDR3 has 13 amino acids. Germline V lookup: CDR1 MDHEN, CDR2 SYDVKM. The V and J ends lost 7 bases and 13 bases respectively, with 20 bases between them.